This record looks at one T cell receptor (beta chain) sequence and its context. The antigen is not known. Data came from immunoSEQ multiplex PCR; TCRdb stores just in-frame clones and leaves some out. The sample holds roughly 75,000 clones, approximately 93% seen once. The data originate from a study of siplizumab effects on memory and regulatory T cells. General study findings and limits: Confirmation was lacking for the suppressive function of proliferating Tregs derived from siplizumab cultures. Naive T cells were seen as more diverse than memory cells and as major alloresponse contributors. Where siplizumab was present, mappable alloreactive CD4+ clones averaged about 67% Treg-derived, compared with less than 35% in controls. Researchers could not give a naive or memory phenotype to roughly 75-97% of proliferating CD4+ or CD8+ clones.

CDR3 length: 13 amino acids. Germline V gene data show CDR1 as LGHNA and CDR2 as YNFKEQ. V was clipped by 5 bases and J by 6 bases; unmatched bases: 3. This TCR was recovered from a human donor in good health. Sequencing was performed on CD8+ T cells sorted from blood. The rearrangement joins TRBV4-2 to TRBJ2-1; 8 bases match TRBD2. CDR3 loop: CASSSGGFNEQFF. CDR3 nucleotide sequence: TGTGCCAGCAGCTCGGGGGGGTTCAATGAGCAGTTCTTC.